This TCR beta chain was recovered during a study of cytomegalovirus exposure and HLA in healthy donors. The germline V gene encodes CDR1 SGHRS and CDR2 YFSETQ. The CDR3 has 16 residues. V lost 2 bases and J lost 2; bases outside the gene matches: 5. The donors were healthy bone marrow donors. A word on this clone: Its specificity is unknown.

Study results and limitations: TCR beta sequences reportedly predicted most subjects' HLA-A and HLA-B alleles accurately. After further analysis at a later stage, 17,000 or so TCR beta sequences were associated with HLA alleles at 0.05 false discovery rate.

PCR was performed using 60 Vbeta and 13 Jbeta primers. Produced via immunoSEQ multiplex PCR; TCRdb's table is partial and in-frame only. The sample records approximately 100,000 clones, roughly 80% being singletons. Input material: PBMCs. The gene calls are TRBV5-1 and TRBJ2-5; 11 bases map to TRBD2. This TCR was sampled from a man between 60 and 75 years old in good health and CMV-seropositive. CDR3 sequence reads: CASSFAGLAAQETQYF. CDR3 sequence (DNA): TGCGCCAGCAGCTTCGCGGGACTAGCGGCACAAGAGACCCAGTACTTC.